The 26 T cell receptor beta chains reported below all come from one sample, sequenced in a study of T cells in Graves' hyperthyroidism and ophthalmopathy. Using RNA transcripts as the source, TCR beta CDR3 regions were amplified. When the TCR CDR3 underwent first-round RT-PCR, the HTBI primer set was used. Via MiXCR, TCRdb re-called the multiplex PCR reads, giving one row per CDR3 protein. Of 190,000 or so distinct CDR3 sequences listed, about 16% are singletons. Sample: blood. These receptors originate from a man between 40 and 49 years old with Graves' hyperthyroidism.

This clonotype was recorded at least ten times. The V gene is TRBV18, the J gene TRBJ2-7, with D perhaps TRBD2 (6 bases). V lost 3 bases to trimming and J lost 2 bases, with 14 bases between them. The CDR3 is 15 amino acids. The V gene's germline CDR1 is KGHSH and CDR2 LQKENI. CDR3 in amino acids: CASSPRGGFTYEQYF. The DNA of the CDR3 is TGTGCCAGCTCACCCCGAGGAGGGTTTACCTACGAGCAGTACTTC.

A few counts support this clonotype. The chain recombines TRBV7-9 with TRBJ2-2; 7 nucleotides match TRBD1. The CDR3 has 19 amino acids. J was trimmed by 0 bases and V by 5 bases; bases with no gene match: 15. Germline V gene sequence: CDR1 SEHNR, CDR2 FQNEAQ (reference sequence). In DNA, the CDR3 is TGTGCCAGCAGCACAGACAGGGCATGGCCCCTATCGAACACCGGGGAGCTGTTTTTT. Encoded protein: CASSTDRAWPLSNTGELFF. The whole variable domain, filled in from reference TRBV7-9 and TRBJ2-2, reads DTGVSQNPRHKITKRGQNVTFRCDPISEHNRLYWYRQTLGQGPEFLTYFQNEAQLEKSRLLSDRFSAERPKGSFSTLEIQRTEQGDSAMYLCASSTDRAWPLSNTGELFFGEGSRLTVL.

In regard to this clonotype: A much larger clone sits a single nucleotide away, making a read error possible. This is likely a read error, given that the CDR3 carries no conserved phenylalanine or tryptophan at its end. The chain links TRBV6-1 to TRBJ2-7; 11 nucleotides agree with TRBD1. The CDR3 has 15 residues. Looked up from germline, CDR1 is MNHNS and CDR2 is SASEGT. V shed 6 bases, J shed 7 bases, and the junction held 11 bases outside the gene matches. DNA of the CDR3: TGTGCCAGCAGAACAAGGGGGGGACAGGGGGGTGAGCAGTACCTC. It translates to CASRTRGGQGGEQYL.

Comment on this clonotype: It may be a read error: a sequence one base away is much more abundant. The rearrangement links TRBV2 to TRBJ1-6; D may be TRBD1 (5 bases). The CDR3 extends over 15 amino acids. V gave up 8 bases and J gave up 7 bases, with 18 bases separating them. Per the germline V gene, CDR1 is SNHLY and CDR2 is FYNNEI. The CDR3 loop reads CASSPTRGMNSPLHF. CDR3 nucleotide sequence: TGTGCCAGCTCACCCACCCGGGGGATGAATTCACCCCTCCACTTT. Filled out from reference TRBV2 and TRBJ1-6, the complete variable domain reads EPEVTQTPSHQVTQMGQEVILRCVPISNHLYFYWYRQILGQKVEFLVSFYNNEISEKSEIFDDQFSVERPDGSNFTLKIRSTKLEDSAMYFCASSPTRGMNSPLHFGNGTRLTVT.

This clonotype appeared a few times. V is TRBV15 and J is TRBJ2-5; D perhaps matches TRBD2 (5 bases). V was trimmed by 0 bases and J by 4 bases, leaving 18 bases between them. Germline V gene lookup returns CDR1 LNHNV and CDR2 YYDKDF (reference sequence). This CDR3 has 17 amino acids. For the CDR3, the DNA is TGTGCCACCAGCAGAGATCTAGCTAGGCTACGGGGAGAGACCCAGTACTTC. Amino acid sequence: CATSRDLARLRGETQYF.

This clonotype showed up many times. The gene calls are TRBV6-1 and TRBJ1-6; TRBD1 might be the D (5 bases). Trimming removed 8 bases at V and 11 bases at J, with 13 bases between. CDR3 size: 12 residues. Germline lookup yields CDR1 MNHNS and CDR2 SASEGT. The DNA for the CDR3 is TGTGCCAGCTGGCAGGGAGACCCACCCCTCCACTTT. Amino acid sequence: CASWQGDPPLHF.

At least ten counts were recorded for this clonotype. The chain links TRBV20-1 to TRBJ2-7; perhaps TRBD2 as D (5 bases). The CDR3 runs 13 residues. CDR1 and CDR2 (germline): DFQATT, SNEGSKA (reference sequence). V was clipped by 3 bases and J by 3 bases, with 12 bases between them. The chain's CDR3 is CSARSFGSYEQYF. Written as DNA, the CDR3 is TGCAGTGCTAGGAGTTTTGGGAGCTACGAGCAGTACTTC.

This clonotype came up a few times. The chain couples TRBV6-2 or TRBV6-3 to TRBJ2-2; a weak D match, TRBD1 (6 bases). This CDR3 region has 12 residues. V was cut by 6 bases and J by 10 bases, with 12 bases left in between. Germline values: CDR1 MNHEY, CDR2 SVGEGT. CDR3 in DNA: TGTGCCAGCAGACAGGGTAACGAGGAGCTGTTTTTT. Its translation: CASRQGNEELFF.

This clonotype was observed many times. The chain's CDR3 is CASSLRLRNTEAFF. In nucleotides, the CDR3 is TGTGCCAGCAGCTTACGGCTAAGGAACACTGAAGCTTTCTTT. The V gene is TRBV13, the J gene TRBJ1-1; D gene uncertain. This CDR3 has 14 amino acids. Trimming left V 2 bases short and J 1 base short, with 8 bases between. Germline V gene lookup returns CDR1 PRHDT and CDR2 FYEKMQ (reference sequence).

This clonotype was found many times. This rearrangement joins TRBV7-6 to TRBJ2-3; unclear D gene. The CDR3 extends over 14 amino acids. V lost 2 bases and J lost 1, with 7 bases in between. Germline V gene lookup returns CDR1 SGHVS and CDR2 FNYEAQ. The CDR3 DNA is TGTGCCAGCAGCTTACTCAGAGGCACAGATACGCAGTATTTT. Protein: CASSLLRGTDTQYF.

The V and J genes are TRBV7-9 and TRBJ2-7; 10 nucleotides align to TRBD1. With 4 bases clipped from V and 3 bases from J, the junction kept 6 bases outside the gene matches. The CDR3 length is 15 residues. Germline lookup yields CDR1 SEHNR and CDR2 FQNEAQ (reference sequence). The CDR3 loop is CASSSWDRGRYEQYF. CDR3 in DNA: TGTGCCAGCAGCTCCTGGGACAGGGGACGCTACGAGCAGTACTTC.

This chain joins TRBV5-1 and TRBJ1-3; no reliable D call. The CDR3 length is 14 residues. From germline, CDR1 is SGHRS and CDR2 YFSETQ. V lost 0 bases, J lost 5 bases, and 9 bases lay in between. The CDR3 DNA reads as TGCGCCAGCAGCTTGGACCCGGGAAGAAACACCATATATTTT. Translated, it gives CASSLDPGRNTIYF.

The chain employs TRBV10-3 and TRBJ1-5; D uncertain. Germline V gene sequence: CDR1 ENHRY, CDR2 SYGVKD. V was cut by 2 bases and J by 6 bases, with 11 bases left in between. This CDR3 has 14 amino acids. CDR3 coding DNA: TGTGCCATCAGTGAGAACCCAACGAGTCAGCCCCAGCATTTT. Translated: CAISENPTSQPQHF.

Of note for this clonotype: A clone one base away is much larger, so this may be a read error. This chain connects TRBV3-1 to TRBJ2-5; D might be TRBD1 (5 bases). This CDR3 is 14 amino acids long. The germline V gene encodes CDR1 LGHDT and CDR2 YNNKEL (reference sequence). The CDR3 sequence is CASIQDDRGETQYF. Written as DNA, the CDR3 is TGTGCCAGCATCCAAGATGATAGGGGTGAGACCCAGTACTTC.

This clonotype has ten or more counts. The chain carries TRBV7-2 and TRBJ2-5, with a tentative D call TRBD1 (6 bases). CDR3 length equals 15 residues. Trimming removed 5 bases from V and 4 bases from J, with 17 bases in between. Germline loops: CDR1 SGHTA, CDR2 FQGNSA. The CDR3 protein is CASSQGWTTRETQYF. The CDR3 DNA reads TGTGCCAGCAGCCAGGGGTGGACCACAAGAGAGACCCAGTACTTC.

This clonotype was seen ten or more times. The rearrangement joins TRBV3-1 to TRBJ2-5; no reliable D call. The CDR3 is 12 residues long. Per the germline V gene, CDR1 is LGHDT and CDR2 is YNNKEL (reference sequence). Trimming left V 4 bases short and J 7 bases short, with 10 bases between. CDR3 protein: CASSPLGVTQYF. CDR3 nucleotides: TGTGCCAGCAGCCCCCTAGGAGTGACCCAGTACTTC.

The sample holds many counts of this clonotype. The CDR3 DNA sequence: TGTGCCAGCAGCTTAGATGGGGGGGGGAACACAGATACGCAGTATTTT. This codes for CASSLDGGGNTDTQYF. The chain couples TRBV7-8 to TRBJ2-3, with TRBD2 matching over 7 bases. Germline V gene lookup returns CDR1 SGHVS and CDR2 FQNEAQ. The CDR3 totals 16 residues. V was clipped by 1 base and J by 2 bases; unmatched bases: 6.

This sequence joins TRBV6-1 and TRBJ2-7; the D is unclear. Trimming left V 7 bases short and J 3 bases short, with 13 bases between. This CDR3 comprises 13 residues. CDR1 MNHNS and CDR2 SASEGT come from the germline V gene. DNA for the CDR3: TGTGCCAGCACTCGTACACCTCTCTACGAGCAGTACTTC. Encoded protein: CASTRTPLYEQYF.

Concerning this clonotype: This may arise from a read error, as a much more abundant clone is one base away. V is TRBV7-6 and J is TRBJ2-4, with 11 nucleotides matching TRBD1. Germline V lookup: CDR1 SGHVS, CDR2 FNYEAQ. The CDR3 spans 15 residues. The trim removed 0 bases at V and 7 bases at J, leaving 2 bases unmatched. The CDR3 nucleotides are TGTGCCAGCAGCTTAGCGGGACAGGGGGTCAACATTCAGTACTTC. Encoded protein: CASSLAGQGVNIQYF.

In this sample, this clonotype turned up many times. J is TRBJ2-7 and V is TRBV6-1, with 7 bases that match TRBD1. CDR1 is MNHNS and CDR2 is SASEGT in the germline V gene. With V trimmed by 5 bases and J by 1 base, 5 bases remained unmatched. The CDR3 is 14 residues long. Written as DNA, the CDR3 is TGTGCCAGCAGTCTATACAGGGGATCCTACGAGCAGTACTTC. Translated, it gives CASSLYRGSYEQYF.

The J gene is TRBJ2-3, the V gene TRBV11-2, with TRBD1 matching over 7 bases. Germline V gives CDR1 SGHAT, CDR2 FQNNGV. Trimming at V came to 0 bases and at J to 1 base, leaving 4 bases not matched to a gene. The CDR3 runs 16 residues. As DNA, the CDR3 is TGTGCCAGCAGCTTAGAGACAGGGTTTGGCACAGATACGCAGTATTTT. Encoded protein: CASSLETGFGTDTQYF.

This clonotype appeared a few times. The chain uses TRBV5-4 and TRBJ1-3, with a possible D match to TRBD1 (5 bases). This CDR3 is 14 amino acids long. With 3 bases removed from V and 4 bases from J, the gap between germline ends came to 11 bases. CDR1 is SGHNT and CDR2 is YYREEE in the germline V gene (reference sequence). The CDR3 DNA reads as TGTGCCAGCAGCTCACCGACAGAAGGAAACACCATATATTTT. Protein product: CASSSPTEGNTIYF.

The chain couples TRBV28 to TRBJ1-5, with 11 bases matching TRBD1. Germline V gene lookup returns CDR1 MDHEN and CDR2 SYDVKM. The CDR3 has 15 residues. V gave up 6 bases and J gave up 8 bases; unmatched junction bases: 9. This CDR3 reads CASSPWTGGQKPQHF. CDR3 in DNA: TGTGCCAGCAGCCCGTGGACAGGGGGCCAGAAGCCCCAGCATTTT.

This clonotype was seen repeatedly, ten times or more. This chain connects TRBV4-2 to TRBJ2-3; D not certain. V gave up 0 bases and J gave up 6 bases, with 7 bases separating them. CDR1 LGHNA and CDR2 YNFKEQ come from the germline V gene. The CDR3 is 13 amino acids. CDR3 coding DNA: TGTGCCAGCAGCCAAGATAATGGGGATACGCAGTATTTT. Translated, it gives CASSQDNGDTQYF.

This clonotype was detected ten times or more. The rearrangement joins TRBV15 to TRBJ2-1; D ambiguous. The CDR3 totals 15 residues. Trimming cost V 5 bases and J 4 bases, with 15 bases left between them. Germline assignment: CDR1 LNHNV and CDR2 YYDKDF (reference sequence). DNA for the CDR3: TGTGCCACCAGCGTTGTAGGCGCCCGTTACAATGAGCAGTTCTTC. Amino acid sequence: CATSVVGARYNEQFF.

DNA for the CDR3: TGTGCCAGCACCGCATCCCACAGGGGCTACAGAGGGTCGGCCACTGAAGCTTTCTTT. It encodes CASTASHRGYRGSATEAFF. The chain joins TRBV6-2 or TRBV6-3 to TRBJ1-1; TRBD1 agrees at 7 bases. The CDR3 is made up of 19 amino acids. CDR1 MNHEY and CDR2 SVGEGT come from the germline V gene. V shed 7 bases, J shed 4 bases, and the junction held 24 bases outside the gene matches.